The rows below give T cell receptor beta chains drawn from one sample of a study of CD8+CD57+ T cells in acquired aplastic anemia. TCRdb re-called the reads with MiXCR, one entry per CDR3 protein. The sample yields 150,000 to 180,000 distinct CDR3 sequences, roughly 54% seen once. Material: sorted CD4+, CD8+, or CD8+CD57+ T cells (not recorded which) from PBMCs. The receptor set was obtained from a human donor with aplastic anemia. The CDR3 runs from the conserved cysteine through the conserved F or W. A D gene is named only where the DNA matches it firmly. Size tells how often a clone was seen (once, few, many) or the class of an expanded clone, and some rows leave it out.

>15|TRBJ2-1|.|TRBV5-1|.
TGCGCCAGCAGCCCGGGTGGGGCACAGTACAATGAGCAGTTCTTC
CASSPGGAQYNEQFF
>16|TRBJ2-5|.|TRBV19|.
TGTGCCAGTAGTATACGTGCCGGGGGTCGTCAAGAGACCCAGTACTTC
CASSIRAGGRQETQYF
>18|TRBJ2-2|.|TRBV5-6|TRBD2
TGTGCCAGCAGCTTCCACGGACTAGCGGGGGGGCACGGCGGGGAGCTGTTTTTT
CASSFHGLAGGHGGELFF
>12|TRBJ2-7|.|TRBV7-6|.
TGTGCCAGCAGCTTTGGGGGGCGCGAGCAGTACTTC
CASSFGGREQYF
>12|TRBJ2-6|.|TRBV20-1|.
TGCAGTGCCCGGTCTGGGGCCAACGTCCTGACTTTC
CSARSGANVLTF
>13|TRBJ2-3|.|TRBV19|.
TGTGCCAGTAGGGACACAGGGCCCGATACGCAGTATTTT
CASRDTGPDTQYF
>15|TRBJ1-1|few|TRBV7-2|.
TGTGCCAGCAGCTCCCCGGGAGGGATGAACACTGAAGCTTTCTTT
CASSSPGGMNTEAFF
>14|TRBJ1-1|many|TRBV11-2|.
TGTGCCAGCAGCTCAGGGTTCATGAACACTGAAGCTTTCTTT
CASSSGFMNTEAFF
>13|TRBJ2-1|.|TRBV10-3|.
TGTGCCATCAGGGACTACTCCTACAATGAGCAGTTCTTC
CAIRDYSYNEQFF
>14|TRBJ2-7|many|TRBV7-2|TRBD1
TGTGCCAGCAGCTTAGGGACAGGGCTCTACGAGCAGTACTTC
CASSLGTGLYEQYF
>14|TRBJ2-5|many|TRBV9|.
TGTGCCAGCAGCGTAGGCGGGGTGTGGGAGACCCAGTACTTC
CASSVGGVWETQYF
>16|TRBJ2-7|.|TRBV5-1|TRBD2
TGCGCCAGCAGCCCGGGCGGGACTAGCGGTCCCTACGAGCAGTACTTC
CASSPGGTSGPYEQYF
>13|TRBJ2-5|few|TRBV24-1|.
TGTGCCACCAGTGACCGGGACCAAGAGACCCAGTACTTC
CATSDRDQETQYF
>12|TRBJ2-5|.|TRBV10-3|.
TGTGCCATCAGGGGGACGGATGAGACCCAGTACTTC
CAIRGTDETQYF
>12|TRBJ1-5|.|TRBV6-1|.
TGTGCCAGCAGGACCCCAGGTCAGCCCCAGCATTTT
CASRTPGQPQHF
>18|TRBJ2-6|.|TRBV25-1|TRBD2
TGTGCCAGCAGTGAATATGGTGGGAGGGGTTCTGGGGCCAACGTCCTGACTTTC
CASSEYGGRGSGANVLTF
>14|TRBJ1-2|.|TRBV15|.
TGTGCCACCAGCCGGGACGGCACTAACTATGGCTACACCTTC
CATSRDGTNYGYTF
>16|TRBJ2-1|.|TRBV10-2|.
TGCGCCAGCAGGGCTGTCCGGGGGGCCTCGGACAATGAGCAGTTCTTC
CASRAVRGASDNEQFF
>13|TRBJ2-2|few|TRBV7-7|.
TGTGCCAGCAGTCCGGCGAACACCGGGGAGCTGTTTTTT
CASSPANTGELFF
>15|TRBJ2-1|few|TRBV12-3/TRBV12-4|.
TGTGCCAGCAGTTTAGCGGGGGACTCCTACAATGAGCAGTTCTTC
CASSLAGDSYNEQFF
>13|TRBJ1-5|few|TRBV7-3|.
TGTGCCAGCAGCTCCTCCCGCAATCAGCCCCAGCATTTT
CASSSSRNQPQHF
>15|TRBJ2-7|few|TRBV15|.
TGTGCCACCAGCAGAGCGGCCAGGGCGCCCCACGAGCAGTACTTC
CATSRAARAPHEQYF
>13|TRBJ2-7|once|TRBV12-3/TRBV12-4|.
TGTGCCAGCAGTCCCTACCGGACCTACGAGCAGTACTTC
CASSPYRTYEQYF
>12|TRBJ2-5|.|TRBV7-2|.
TGTGCCAGTAGTACCCGACGGGAGACCCAGTACTTC
CASSTRRETQYF
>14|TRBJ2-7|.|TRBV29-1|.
TGCAGCGTTGCGGGGGGCGGTAGCTCCTACGAGCAGTACTTC
CSVAGGGSSYEQYF
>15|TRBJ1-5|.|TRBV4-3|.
TGCGCCAGCAGCCAAGCAGACAGTCCAAGCCAGCCCCGGCATTTT
CASSQADSPSQPRHF
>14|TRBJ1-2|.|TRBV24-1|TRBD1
TGTGCCACCAGCTCCGGGACAGGGGGCTATGGCTACACCTTC
CATSSGTGGYGYTF
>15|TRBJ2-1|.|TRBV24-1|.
TGTGCCAGCAGTAGAGGTCGTTCCGCCTACAATGAGCAGTTCTTC
CASSRGRSAYNEQFF
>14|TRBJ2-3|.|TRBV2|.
TGTGCCAGCACCTTGACCAGGGACACAGATACGCAGTATTTT
CASTLTRDTDTQYF
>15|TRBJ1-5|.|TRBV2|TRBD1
TGTGCCAGCAGCCGCATGGGACAGGGAAATCAGCCCCAGCATTTT
CASSRMGQGNQPQHF
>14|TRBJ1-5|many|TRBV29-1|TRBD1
TGCAGCGTTGGGGACAGGGGATCGAATCAGCCCCAGCATTTT
CSVGDRGSNQPQHF
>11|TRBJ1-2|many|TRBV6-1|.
TGTGCCAGTCGAGGGGAATTGGGCTACACCTTC
CASRGELGYTF
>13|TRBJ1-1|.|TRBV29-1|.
TGCAGCGATACATCAAGGGAGCGCACTGAAGCTTTCTTT
CSDTSRERTEAFF
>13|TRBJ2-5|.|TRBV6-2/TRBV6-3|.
TGTGCCAGCAGTTGGACGCTTCAAGAGACCCAGTACTTC
CASSWTLQETQYF
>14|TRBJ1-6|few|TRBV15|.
TGTGCCACCAGCAGAGTAGGGACCAATTCACCCCTCCACTTT
CATSRVGTNSPLHF
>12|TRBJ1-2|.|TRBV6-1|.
TGTGCCATCGGGGGCAGGGGATATGGCTACACCTTC
CAIGGRGYGYTF
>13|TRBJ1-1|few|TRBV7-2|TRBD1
TGTGCCAGCAGCTTAGGGACAGGGGTTGAAGCTTTCTTT
CASSLGTGVEAFF
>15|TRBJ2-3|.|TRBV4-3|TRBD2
TGCGCCAGCAGCCAAGACGGGGGGGGCACAGATACGCAGTATTTT
CASSQDGGGTDTQYF
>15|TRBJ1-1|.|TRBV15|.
TGTGCCACCAGCAGAGGTAACAGGGATGACACTGAAGCTTTCTTT
CATSRGNRDDTEAFF
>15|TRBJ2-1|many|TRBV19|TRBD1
TGTGCCAGTAGTATCGGGACAGGTGTGTACAATGAGCAGTTCTTC
CASSIGTGVYNEQFF
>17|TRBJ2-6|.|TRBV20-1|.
TGCAGTGCTAGCTCGGAGGGGAGCAACTCTGGGGCCAACGTCCTGACTTTC
CSASSEGSNSGANVLTF
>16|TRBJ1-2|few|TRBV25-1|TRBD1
TGTGCCAGCAGTGGGCCGTGGACAGGGGGCGGCTATGGCTACACCTTC
CASSGPWTGGGYGYTF
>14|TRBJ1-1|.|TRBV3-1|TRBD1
TGTGCCAGCAGCCAAACCGGGACAGGGTATGAAGCTTTCTTT
CASSQTGTGYEAFF
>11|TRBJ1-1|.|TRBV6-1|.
TGTGCCAGCATGACGGGGACTGAAGCTTTCTTT
CASMTGTEAFF
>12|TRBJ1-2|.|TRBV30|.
TGTGCCTGGAGCGCCAAGGGGTATGGCTACACCTTC
CAWSAKGYGYTF
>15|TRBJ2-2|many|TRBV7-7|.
TGTGCCAGCAGCTTATCCCCAACATCGTCCGGGGAGCTGTTTTTT
CASSLSPTSSGELFF
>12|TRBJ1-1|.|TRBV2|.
TGTGCTAGAGATCGGGGGGAGACTGAAGCTTTCTTT
CARDRGETEAFF
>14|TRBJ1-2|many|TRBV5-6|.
TGTGCCAGCAGCTTCGGGGGAAACCCCTATGGCTACACCTTC
CASSFGGNPYGYTF
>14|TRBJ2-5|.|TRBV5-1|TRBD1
TGCGCCAGCAGCCCGCAGGGGGCCCAAGGGACCCAGTACTTC
CASSPQGAQGTQYF
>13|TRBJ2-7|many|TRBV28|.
TGTGCCAGCGCCTGGGACGGGCCCTACGAGCAGTACTTC
CASAWDGPYEQYF
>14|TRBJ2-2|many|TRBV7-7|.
TGTGCCAGCAGCTCCCGGAGGGAATCCGGGGAGCTGTTTTTT
CASSSRRESGELFF
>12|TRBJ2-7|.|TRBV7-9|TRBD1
TGTGCCAGCAGCCGACAGGGTTGGGAGCAGTACTTC
CASSRQGWEQYF
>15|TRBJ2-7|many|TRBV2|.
TGTGCCAGCAGTGAAGCGCTTCGAGCGGCCGGCGAACAGTACTTC
CASSEALRAAGEQYF
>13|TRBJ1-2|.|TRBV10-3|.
TGTGCCATCAGGGGCGCTTCGGCGAATGGCTACACCTTC
CAIRGASANGYTF